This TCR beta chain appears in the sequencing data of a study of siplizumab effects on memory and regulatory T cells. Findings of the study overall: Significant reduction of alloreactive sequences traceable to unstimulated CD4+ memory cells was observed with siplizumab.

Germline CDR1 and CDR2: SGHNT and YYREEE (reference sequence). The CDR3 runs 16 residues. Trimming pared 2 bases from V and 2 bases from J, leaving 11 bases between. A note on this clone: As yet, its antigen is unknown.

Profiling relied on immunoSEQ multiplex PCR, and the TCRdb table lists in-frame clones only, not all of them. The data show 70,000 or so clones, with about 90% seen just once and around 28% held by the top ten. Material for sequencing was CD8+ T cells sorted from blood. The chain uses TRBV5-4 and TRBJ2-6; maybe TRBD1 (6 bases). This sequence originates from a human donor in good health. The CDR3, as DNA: TGTGCCAGCAGCTTTTCCCAGGGGACTGGGGCCAACGTCCTGACTTTC. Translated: CASSFSQGTGANVLTF.